This entry lists 8 T cell receptor beta chains sequenced from one sample in a study of post-analysis software for immune sequencing data. Regarding the study as a whole: Included in a set of roughly 5 TRBV segments more frequent in patients than controls were TRBV5-6, TRBV5-1 and TRBV20-1.

For these TCRs, the target antigens are not known. Sequencing libraries made from TCR beta cDNA carried unique molecular identifiers. TCRdb called the PCR reads again in MiXCR, with one record for every CDR3 protein. The data contain some 700,000 distinct CDR3 sequences, 59% of them singletons. The sequenced sample was blood. These receptors were taken from a girl aged 2 to 9 with multiple sclerosis.

This clonotype was counted a single time. This chain uses TRBV15 with TRBJ2-3; 7 bases match TRBD1. The CDR3 contains 15 residues. Looked up from germline, CDR1 is LNHNV and CDR2 is YYDKDF (reference sequence). The V gene end was trimmed by 0 bases and the J gene end by 6 bases; junction bases not matched to a gene: 6. The CDR3 protein is CATSRDDRVKDTQYF. The CDR3 bases are TGTGCCACCAGCAGAGATGACAGGGTAAAGGATACGCAGTATTTT. Based on the CDR3 plus reference TRBV15 and TRBJ2-3, the full variable domain is DAMVIQNPRYQVTQFGKPVTLSCSQTLNHNVMYWYQQKSSQAPKLLFHYYDKDFNNEADTPDNFQSRRPNTSFCFLDIRSPGLGDTAMYLCATSRDDRVKDTQYFGPGTRLTVL.

The table lists this clonotype with a few counts. The chain uses TRBV12-3 or TRBV12-4 and TRBJ2-6; D possibly uses TRBD1 or TRBD2 (5 bases each). The CDR3 spans 20 residues. V was clipped by 5 bases and J by 0 bases, with 23 bases between them. CDR3 amino acids: CASSAKNVRGPHSGANVLTF. CDR3 in DNA: TGTGCCAGCAGTGCTAAAAATGTGAGGGGCCCTCACTCTGGGGCCAACGTCCTGACTTTC.

The chain has TRBV7-3 and TRBJ2-3, with TRBD2 matching over 11 bases. V trimming: 0 bases; J trimming: 1 base; junction bases outside the gene matches: 12. CDR3 length: 20 residues. Germline V gene data show CDR1 as SGHTA and CDR2 as FQGTGA. CDR3 sequence: CASSLTSATSGISRTDTQYF. The CDR3 DNA is TGTGCCAGCAGCTTAACTTCGGCGACTAGCGGGATCTCTCGCACAGATACGCAGTATTTT.

A few counts support this clonotype. The V call is TRBV14, the J call TRBJ2-1; TRBD2 aligns across 13 bases. This CDR3 region has 14 residues. Looked up from germline, CDR1 is SGHDN and CDR2 is FVKESK. Unmatched junction bases numbered 6, after V lost 4 bases and J lost 12 bases. The CDR3 coding sequence is TGTGCCAGCAGCCCCCGGACTAGCGGGAGTGGGCAGTTCTTC. It yields the protein CASSPRTSGSGQFF.

The chain joins TRBV10-3 to TRBJ1-1, with TRBD1 matching 8 bases. This CDR3 is 16 amino acids long. Trimming cost V 0 bases and J 0 bases; bases outside gene matches: 3. CDR1 is ENHRY, CDR2 SYGVKD, per germline. The CDR3 DNA is TGTGCCATCAGTGAGTCGAGGGACAGGATGAACACTGAAGCTTTCTTT. Translated, it gives CAISESRDRMNTEAFF.

The V and J genes are TRBV15 and TRBJ2-1; D gene ambiguous. The CDR3 has 12 amino acids. V lost 5 bases and J lost 10, with 12 bases in between. The germline gives CDR1 LNHNV, CDR2 YYDKDF (reference sequence). CDR3 sequence (DNA): TGTGCCACCAGCCGGTCGGTGGGCGAGCAGTTCTTC. Translation gives CATSRSVGEQFF.

This clonotype has only a few counts. The chain recombines TRBV7-2 with TRBJ1-5; 7 bases line up with TRBD1. This CDR3 has 16 residues. Germline V gene lookup returns CDR1 SGHTA and CDR2 FQGNSA. The V gene end was trimmed by 5 bases and the J gene end by 2 bases; junction bases not matched to a gene: 9. The DNA for the CDR3 is TGTGCCAGCAGCCCGCAGGGGGTCACGGGCAATCAGCCCCAGCATTTT. It is translated as CASSPQGVTGNQPQHF.

This chain links TRBV12-3 or TRBV12-4 with TRBJ2-5, with D possibly matching TRBD1 (6 bases). V lost 3 bases and J lost 5, with 16 bases in between. The CDR3 is made up of 15 amino acids. The CDR3 DNA sequence: TGTGCCAGCAGTTTCGAAAATACAGGGATGGAGACCCAGTACTTC. This codes for CASSFENTGMETQYF.